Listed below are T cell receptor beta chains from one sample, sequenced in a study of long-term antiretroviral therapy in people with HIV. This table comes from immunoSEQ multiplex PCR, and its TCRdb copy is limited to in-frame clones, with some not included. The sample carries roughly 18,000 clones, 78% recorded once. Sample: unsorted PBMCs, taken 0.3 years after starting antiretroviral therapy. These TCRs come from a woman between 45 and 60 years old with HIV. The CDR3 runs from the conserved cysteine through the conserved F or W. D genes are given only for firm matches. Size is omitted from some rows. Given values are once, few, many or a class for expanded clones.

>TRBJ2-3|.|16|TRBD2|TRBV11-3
TGTGCCAGCAGCCCCGCCGGCGGGGGGGCCACAGATACGCAGTATTTT
CASSPAGGGATDTQYF
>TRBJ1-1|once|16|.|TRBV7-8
TGTGCCAGCTGGGAGGGGGTAGGGCGGCGGAACACTGAAGCTTTCTTT
CASWEGVGRRNTEAFF
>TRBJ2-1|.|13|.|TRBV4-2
TGTGCCAGCGAAATTTTTGGTGGGTATGAGCAGTTCTTC
CASEIFGGYEQFF
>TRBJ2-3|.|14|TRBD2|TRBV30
TGTGCCTGGAGTGCAGCGGGGGGGCTGGGTACGCAGTATTTT
CAWSAAGGLGTQYF
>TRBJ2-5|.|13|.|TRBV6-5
TGTGCCAGCAGTTCCCTCACACAAGAGACCCAGTACTTC
CASSSLTQETQYF
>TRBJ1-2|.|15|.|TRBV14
TGTGCCAGCAGCCAGAGACTTGAGCTTTGGGGTGGCTACACCTTC
CASSQRLELWGGYTF
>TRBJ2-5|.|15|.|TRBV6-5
TGTGCCAGCAGGGAACGGACCACGTACCAAGAGACCCAGTACTTC
CASRERTTYQETQYF
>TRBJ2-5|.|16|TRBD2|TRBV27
TGTGCCAGCAGTTTATCGCAACTAGCGAGTCAAGAGACCCAGTACTTC
CASSLSQLASQETQYF
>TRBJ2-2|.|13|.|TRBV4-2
TGTGCCAGCAGCCAAACGAACACCGGGGAGCTGTTTTTT
CASSQTNTGELFF
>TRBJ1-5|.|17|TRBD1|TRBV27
TGTGCCAGCAGTTTAGCCTCCGGACAGGGGAGCAATCAGCCCCAGCATTTT
CASSLASGQGSNQPQHF
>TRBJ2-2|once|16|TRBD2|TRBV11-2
TGTGCCAGCAGCCCTCGGATAGCGGGGCCTGCCGGGGAGCTGTTTTTT
CASSPRIAGPAGELFF
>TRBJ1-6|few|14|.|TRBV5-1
TGCGCCAGCAGCCCGGAGGGATATAATTCACCCCTCCACTTT
CASSPEGYNSPLHF
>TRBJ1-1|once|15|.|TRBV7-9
TGTGCCAGCAGCTTAATCGGGGCCTCGAACACTGAAGCTTTCTTT
CASSLIGASNTEAFF
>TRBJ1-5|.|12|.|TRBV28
TGTGCCACCCTAGATCCCAGGCAGCCCCAGCATTTT
CATLDPRQPQHF
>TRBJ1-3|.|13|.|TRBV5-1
TGCGCCAGCAGCCCCACCGCGGGAAACACCATATATTTT
CASSPTAGNTIYF
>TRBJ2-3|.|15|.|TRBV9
TGTGCCAGCAGCTTCCTCAGGGTTCACACAGATACGCAGTATTTT
CASSFLRVHTDTQYF
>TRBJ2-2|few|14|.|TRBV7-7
TGTGCCAGCAGCTTAGGGAAAAACACCGGGGAGCTGTTTTTT
CASSLGKNTGELFF
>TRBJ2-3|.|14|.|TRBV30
TGTGCCTGGAGTAAAGGGGGGGGGACAGATACGCAGTATTTT
CAWSKGGGTDTQYF
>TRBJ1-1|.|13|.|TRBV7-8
TGTGCCAGCAGCTTATCGGAAAACACTGAAGCTTTCTTT
CASSLSENTEAFF
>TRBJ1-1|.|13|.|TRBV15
TGTGCCACCGCGACGGACAGCAACACTGAAGCTTTCTTT
CATATDSNTEAFF
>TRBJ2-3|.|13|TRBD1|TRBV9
TGTGCCAGCAGCGTACAGGGGGTAGATACGCAGTATTTT
CASSVQGVDTQYF
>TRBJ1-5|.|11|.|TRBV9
TGTGCCAGCAGCGTAGTGGAGCCCCAGCATTTT
CASSVVEPQHF
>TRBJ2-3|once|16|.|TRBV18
TGTGCCAGCTCACGAAATCGGGGGGCCGGCCCAGATACGCAGTATTTT
CASSRNRGAGPDTQYF
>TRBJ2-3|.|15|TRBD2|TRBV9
TGTGCCAGCAGCACCTCTAGCGGCGGGTTTGGCACGCAGTATTTT
CASSTSSGGFGTQYF
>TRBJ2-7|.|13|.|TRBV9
TGTGCCAGCAGCAAGGGCATCGGGTACGAGCAGTACTTC
CASSKGIGYEQYF
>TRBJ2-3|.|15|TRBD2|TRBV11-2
TGTGCCAGCAGCCCCCTGCGGGGGGGCCGAGATACGCAGTATTTT
CASSPLRGGRDTQYF
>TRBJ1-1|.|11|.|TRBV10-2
TGCGCCACGGGCGGGAACACTGAAGCTTTCTTT
CATGGNTEAFF
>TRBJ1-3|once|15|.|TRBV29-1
TGCAGCGTTATGGATGCGGGAAACTCTGGAAACACCATATATTTT
CSVMDAGNSGNTIYF
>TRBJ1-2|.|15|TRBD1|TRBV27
TGTGCCAGCAGTCCCCGGGACAGGCCAGCGGGGGGCTACACCTTC
CASSPRDRPAGGYTF
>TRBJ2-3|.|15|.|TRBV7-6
TGTGCCAGCAGCTTAGCAGTGGGGCCCCCAGATACGCAGTATTTT
CASSLAVGPPDTQYF
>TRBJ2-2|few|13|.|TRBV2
TGTGCCAGCAGTGAGGGGCGTCCCGGGGAGCTGTTTTTT
CASSEGRPGELFF
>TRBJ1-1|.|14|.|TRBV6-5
TGTGCCAGCAGTTACCAGGCTTTGAACACTGAAGCTTTCTTT
CASSYQALNTEAFF
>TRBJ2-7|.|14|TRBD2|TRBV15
TGTGCCACCAGCAGAGATCGGGGACTAGCGGGAGAATACTTC
CATSRDRGLAGEYF
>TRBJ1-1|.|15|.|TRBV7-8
TGTGCCAGCAGACGGTGGGCAGGAGGAAACACTGAAGCTTTCTTT
CASRRWAGGNTEAFF
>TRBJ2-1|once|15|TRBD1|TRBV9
TGTGCCAGCAGCGTAGCGGCAGGGGGCTACAATGAGCAGTTCTTC
CASSVAAGGYNEQFF
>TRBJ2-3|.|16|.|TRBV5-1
TGCGCCAGCAGCCCCGCGACTGAGTTTAGCACAGATACGCAGTATTTT
CASSPATEFSTDTQYF
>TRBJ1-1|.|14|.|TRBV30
TGTGCCTGGACTCCGGGGCAGGCGAACACTGAAGCTTTCTTT
CAWTPGQANTEAFF
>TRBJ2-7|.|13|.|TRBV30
TGTGCCTGGAGTCAGGGGACAATCTACGAGCAGTACTTC
CAWSQGTIYEQYF
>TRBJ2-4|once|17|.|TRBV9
TGTGCCAGCAGCGTAGCTACGACTCCAGGGGCCAAAAACATTCAGTACTTC
CASSVATTPGAKNIQYF
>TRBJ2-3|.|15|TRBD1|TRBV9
TGTGCCAGCAGCGTAGAGGGACAGTTCACAGATACGCAGTATTTT
CASSVEGQFTDTQYF
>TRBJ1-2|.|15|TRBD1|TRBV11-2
TGTGCCAGCAGCTTAGCGACAGGGGTATCCTATGGCTACACCTTC
CASSLATGVSYGYTF
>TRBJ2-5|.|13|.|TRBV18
TGTGCCAGCTCACCGGGACTGGAAGAGACCCAGTACTTC
CASSPGLEETQYF
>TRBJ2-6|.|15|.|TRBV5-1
TGCGCCAGCAGTCCGGACAACTCTGGGGCCAACGTCCTGACTTTC
CASSPDNSGANVLTF
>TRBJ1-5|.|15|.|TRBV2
TGTGCCAGCAGAGCCGGGACAAGCACAAATCAGCCCCAGCATTTT
CASRAGTSTNQPQHF
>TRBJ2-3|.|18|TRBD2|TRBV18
TGTGCCAGCTCACCGCCGATCTTTCTAGCGGAACGCACAGATACGCAGTATTTT
CASSPPIFLAERTDTQYF
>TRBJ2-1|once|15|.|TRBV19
TGTGCCAGTAGTAGGGACGCCTTCGTTTACAATGAGCAGTTCTTC
CASSRDAFVYNEQFF
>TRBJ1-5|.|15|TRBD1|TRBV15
TGTGCCACCAGCAGTTGGCAGGGGGCGGATCAGCCCCAGCATTTT
CATSSWQGADQPQHF
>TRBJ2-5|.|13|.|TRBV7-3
TGTGCCAGCAGCTCCGGAGGGAGAGAGACCCAGTACTTC
CASSSGGRETQYF
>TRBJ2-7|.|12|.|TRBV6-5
TGTGCCAGCAGCCGGGACCCCTACGAGCAGTACTTC
CASSRDPYEQYF